This TCR beta chain was obtained from a study of blood T cell repertoires in COVID-19. Study overall: There were acute and convalescent COVID-19 samples, and they came from the United States, Italy and Spain.

The V and J ends lost 5 bases and 3 bases, in that order; junction bases with no gene match: 5. Germline V gives CDR1 LNHDA, CDR2 SQIVND (reference sequence). The CDR3 extends over 14 amino acids. Original data processing: By means of reference gene primer amplification, nucleated cell counts were estimated. Assay used: immunoSEQ multiplex PCR; TCRdb lists only in-frame clones, some missing. V and J calls and clone size are as listed in that table; D and trimming were resolved from the DNA. The table has around 25,000 clones, around 87% seen once. The sequenced sample consisted of peripheral blood. The source of this sequence is a human donor with active COVID-19. The donor label of this sample is uncertain. The rearrangement joins TRBV19 to TRBJ2-7; 9 bases fit TRBD1. For the CDR3, the DNA is TGTGCCAGTAGTCTTGGGGGACAGGGCTACGAGCAGTACTTC. It is translated as CASSLGGQGYEQYF.